The TCR beta chain under discussion was sequenced for a study of T cell repertoires in cytomegalovirus infection. About the research overall: HLA-B-restricted CMV epitopes that are well studied, plus recently identified HLA-C-restricted ones, were used by the study. Public TCR beta signature analysis indicated the presence of both CMV infection and matching HLA type. Notes on the study in general: The study found HLA-C-restricted CMV-specific TCR beta clonotypes dominating the ex vivo response. Accumulated public TCR beta family frequency recognized individuals carrying CMV together with the relevant HLA.

TCRdb processed the reads anew with MiXCR; each CDR3 protein has one entry. This sample has hundreds of thousands of distinct CDR3 sequences, with roughly a third found just once. This clonotype was counted only a few times. No antigen is known for it. This CDR3 is 15 amino acids long. Germline V gives CDR1 SGHTA, CDR2 FQGNSA. The J segment lost 3 bases and the V segment lost 6 bases, leaving 7 bases of the junction unmatched. The sequence was obtained from a human donor in good health (CMV status not recorded). Some clones in this sample may be carry-over from other donors' samples. The specimen comprised cultured PBMCs, sampled from culture after CMV antigen stimulation. The V gene is TRBV7-2, the J gene TRBJ2-1; 8 bases line up with TRBD1. The CDR3 sequence is CASRPTGGGYNEQFF. The CDR3 DNA sequence: TGTGCCAGCAGACCCACAGGGGGTGGCTACAATGAGCAGTTCTTC.